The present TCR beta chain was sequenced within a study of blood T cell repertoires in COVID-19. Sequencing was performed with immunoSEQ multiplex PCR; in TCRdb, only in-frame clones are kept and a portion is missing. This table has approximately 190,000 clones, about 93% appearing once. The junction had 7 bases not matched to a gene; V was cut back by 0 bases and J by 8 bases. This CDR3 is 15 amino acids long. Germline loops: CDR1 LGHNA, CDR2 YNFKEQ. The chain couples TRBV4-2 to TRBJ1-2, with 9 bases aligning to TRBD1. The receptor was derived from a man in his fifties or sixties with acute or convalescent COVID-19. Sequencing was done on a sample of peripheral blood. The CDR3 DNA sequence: TGTGCCAGCAGCCAAGACACACAGGGGGCTTACGGCTACACCTTC. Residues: CASSQDTQGAYGYTF.